This T cell receptor (beta chain) was sequenced in a study of beta chain features in type 1 diabetes. Study-level findings and limits: Naive, central memory and Treg TCRB repertoires appeared more alike in patients than in healthy donors. Shortening that was moderate but significant affected the TCRB CDR3s of Type 1 diabetes patients in all four CD4+ subsets.

This CDR3 is 14 amino acids long. Germline values: CDR1 SGHDN, CDR2 FVKESK. V dropped 6 bases and J dropped 4; count of bases not matched to a gene: 7. This clone was counted ten times or more. What it recognizes is unknown. The authors reverse transcribed all of the isolated RNA, so sequencing captured expressed TCRB transcripts. Sequenced naive, central memory and regulatory T cell samples produced an average of about 3.57 million reads. Using immunoSEQ multiplex PCR, the repertoire was profiled, and TCRdb retains in-frame clones only, with some absent. The sample carries some 150,000 clones, around an eighth recorded once.

The TCR originated in a man between 18 and 35 years old with type 1 diabetes. Sample: central memory CD4+ T cells from blood. The chain links TRBV14 to TRBJ2-7; 9 bases match TRBD2. CDR3 in amino acids: CASRPTSGRYEQYF. As DNA, the CDR3 is TGTGCCAGCAGACCCACTAGCGGGCGGTACGAGCAGTACTTC. Full variable domain (outside the CDR3, taken from reference TRBV14 and TRBJ2-7): EAGVTQFPSHSVIEKGQTVTLRCDPISGHDNLYWYRRVMGKEIKFLLHFVKESKQDESGMPNNRFLAERTGGTYSTLKVQPAELEDSGVYFCASRPTSGRYEQYFGPGTRLTVT.